Below, 3 T cell receptor beta chains from the same sample are listed, as sequenced in a study of cytomegalovirus exposure and HLA in healthy donors. The PCR made use of 60 Vbeta and 13 Jbeta primers. Generated by immunoSEQ multiplex PCR, the TCRdb table keeps only in-frame clones and is missing some. This sample has some 150,000 clones, with about 80% found just once. Sequences were obtained from PBMCs. The receptors here all came from a young man in good health and CMV-seropositive.

The table lists this clone with a count of one. V and J are TRBV15 and TRBJ1-5, with 8 bases lining up with TRBD1. V trimming: 0 bases; J trimming: 6 bases; junction bases outside the gene matches: 10. CDR1 and CDR2 from the germline V gene are LNHNV and YYDKDF (reference sequence). This CDR3 has 17 amino acids. DNA of the CDR3: TGTGCCACCAGCAGAGATTTAAGATCAGGGGGCAGTCAGCCCCAGCATTTT. Encoded protein: CATSRDLRSGGSQPQHF.

DNA for the CDR3: TGTGCCAGCAATTCCGGGACAATAGAGCAAGAGACCCAGTACTTC. It translates to CASNSGTIEQETQYF. The chain uses TRBV7-9 and TRBJ2-5; D may be TRBD1 (6 bases). Per germline, CDR1 SEHNR and CDR2 FQNEAQ (reference sequence). V shed 7 bases and J shed 2 bases, with 17 bases lying between them. The CDR3 extends over 15 amino acids.

This chain connects TRBV11-2 to TRBJ2-1, with 11 bases identical to TRBD2. The ends lost 6 bases at V and 7 bases at J; junction bases unmatched: 8. The CDR3 has 15 residues. Germline CDR1 SGHAT, CDR2 FQNNGV. The CDR3 coding sequence is TGTGCCAGCAGTTTTAGCGGGAGGGCCAAAAATGAGCAGTTCTTC. It codes for CASSFSGRAKNEQFF.